The 14 T cell receptor beta chains listed next were all sequenced from one sample in a study of cytomegalovirus exposure and HLA in healthy donors. PCR used 60 Vbeta primers and 13 Jbeta primers. Using immunoSEQ multiplex PCR, the repertoire was profiled, and TCRdb retains in-frame clones only, with some absent. The data hold 90,000 to 110,000 clones, with 60% to 85% observed a single time. Specimen: PBMCs. Source of these receptors: a male donor in good health and CMV-seronegative.

The chain combines TRBV11-3 with TRBJ1-1; no reliable D call. V shed 2 bases and J shed 1 base, with 8 bases lying between them. The germline CDR1 and CDR2 sequences are SGHNT and YENEEA. The CDR3 is 14 amino acids. CDR3 loop: CASSLSLGNTEAFF. DNA of the CDR3: TGTGCCAGCAGCTTATCTCTCGGGAACACTGAAGCTTTCTTT. Supplemented by reference TRBV11-3 and TRBJ1-1, the full variable domain reads EAGVVQSPRYKIIEKKQPVAFWCNPISGHNTLYWYLQNLGQGPELLIRYENEEAVDDSQLPKDRFSAERLKGVDSTLKIQPAELGDSAVYLCASSLSLGNTEAFFGQGTRLTVV.

This chain uses TRBV6-5 with TRBJ1-2; D uncertain. The CDR3 is 14 residues long. Trimming took off 8 bases at V and 0 bases at J, with 13 bases between the two ends. Looked up from germline, CDR1 is MNHEY and CDR2 is SVGAGI. The CDR3, as DNA: TGTGCCAGCTCGGTCGCAACTTCTAACTATGGCTACACCTTC. Its translation is CASSVATSNYGYTF.

This clone was seen more than once but under ten times. This chain uses TRBV6-6 with TRBJ1-1; D not certain. With 7 bases removed from V and 3 bases from J, the gap between germline ends came to 12 bases. This CDR3 comprises 13 residues. Germline V gene lookup returns CDR1 MNHNY and CDR2 SVGAGI (reference sequence). The CDR3 coding sequence is TGTGCCAGCATTGTAGCGGGAGACACTGAAGCTTTCTTT. It codes for CASIVAGDTEAFF.

This clone has a handful of counts. The chain combines TRBV4-2 with TRBJ2-3; TRBD2 matches 9 bases. V dropped 1 base and J dropped 1; count of bases not matched to a gene: 0. Per the germline V gene, CDR1 is LGHNA and CDR2 is YNFKEQ. The CDR3 is 15 residues long. This chain's CDR3 is CASSQASGGTDTQYF. CDR3 in DNA: TGTGCCAGCAGCCAAGCTAGCGGGGGCACAGATACGCAGTATTTT.

Only one count was recorded for this clone. J is TRBJ2-3 and V is TRBV19; TRBD1 matches at 8 bases. The ends lost 6 bases at V and 1 base at J; junction bases unmatched: 9. Germline V gives CDR1 LNHDA, CDR2 SQIVND (reference sequence). This CDR3 is 16 amino acids long. For the CDR3, the DNA is TGTGCCAGTAGAGATCGGGGCAGGGGGCGCACAGATACGCAGTATTTT. Protein sequence: CASRDRGRGRTDTQYF.

The chain has TRBV30 and TRBJ2-7; D might be TRBD1 (6 bases). CDR1 and CDR2 from the germline V gene are GTSNPN and SVGIG (reference sequence). The CDR3 runs to 15 residues. V was cut by 5 bases and J by 6 bases, with 23 bases left in between. This chain's CDR3 is CAWGDYRVRISEQYF. CDR3 coding DNA: TGTGCCTGGGGTGACTACAGGGTTAGGATAAGCGAGCAGTACTTC.

The chain recombines TRBV30 with TRBJ2-1; D is perhaps TRBD2 (6 bases). V lost 5 bases and J 15 bases, leaving 17 bases between the germline ends. This CDR3 region has 11 residues. Germline V CDR1 and CDR2: GTSNPN, SVGIG (reference sequence). The CDR3, as DNA: TGTGCCTGGGCCCGGAGGGTCATTCCGTTCTTC. Translation: CAWARRVIPFF.

The chain carries TRBV9 and TRBJ1-2; D gene uncertain. The CDR3 totals 13 residues. CDR1 is SGDLS, CDR2 YYNGEE, per germline. Between the trimmed V and J ends, which lost 0 bases and 2 bases, there was a span of 5 bases. CDR3 region: CASSVDENYGYTF. CDR3 coding DNA: TGTGCCAGCAGCGTAGACGAGAACTATGGCTACACCTTC.

V usage is TRBV29-1 and J usage is TRBJ1-1, with D hard to call. Germline lookup yields CDR1 SQVTM and CDR2 ANQGSEA. The CDR3 is 14 residues long. The V end lost 5 bases, the J end lost 1 base, and 14 bases lay between the germline ends. As DNA, the CDR3 is TGCAGCGTTAAGCAACTGTCAAAGAACACTGAAGCTTTCTTT. Translated, it gives CSVKQLSKNTEAFF.

This clone was picked up a small number of times. The chain is built from TRBV6-4 and TRBJ1-5, with D possibly matching TRBD1 (6 bases). V was pared by 5 bases and J by 3 bases, with 8 bases between. The CDR3 loop spans 13 amino acids. Germline CDR1 is MRHNA and CDR2 is SNTAGT. Here the CDR3 reads CASSRTDNQPQHF. The DNA of the CDR3 is TGTGCCAGCAGTAGGACAGACAATCAGCCCCAGCATTTT.

V usage is TRBV5-1 and J usage is TRBJ2-1; the match to TRBD2 covers 8 bases. In germline, CDR1 is SGHRS, CDR2 YFSETQ. Trimming cost V 0 bases and J 8 bases; bases outside gene matches: 7. This CDR3 is built from 15 residues. DNA for the CDR3: TGCGCCAGCAGCTTGGTGGCTAGCGGGTTCGATGAGCAGTTCTTC. As protein: CASSLVASGFDEQFF.

V is TRBV6-1 and J is TRBJ1-5; 8 bases map to TRBD1. This CDR3 region has 16 residues. Germline CDR1 reads MNHNS; CDR2 reads SASEGT. V shed 4 bases, J shed 4 bases, and the junction held 9 bases outside the gene matches. The CDR3 sequence is CASSASEDRENQPQHF. CDR3 bases: TGTGCCAGCAGTGCTTCCGAGGACAGGGAGAATCAGCCCCAGCATTTT.

Note on this clone: Other DNA sequences in the sample encode the same CDR3. This chain links TRBV5-1 with TRBJ2-5; D call uncertain. V gave up 0 bases and J gave up 3 bases, with 6 bases separating them. Germline V CDR1 and CDR2: SGHRS, YFSETQ. The CDR3 contains 13 residues. CDR3 amino acids: CASSLGGEETQYF. CDR3 nucleotides: TGCGCCAGCAGCTTGGGCGGTGAAGAGACCCAGTACTTC.

The rearrangement joins TRBV27 to TRBJ2-1; D not certain. Trimming stripped 7 bases from V and 7 bases from J, with 23 bases between. The CDR3 spans 16 residues. Germline lookup yields CDR1 MNHEY and CDR2 SMNVEV (reference sequence). The CDR3 loop reads CASKSMRQNRLNEQFF. The DNA for the CDR3 is TGTGCCAGCAAGTCCATGAGGCAAAACCGATTGAATGAGCAGTTCTTC.